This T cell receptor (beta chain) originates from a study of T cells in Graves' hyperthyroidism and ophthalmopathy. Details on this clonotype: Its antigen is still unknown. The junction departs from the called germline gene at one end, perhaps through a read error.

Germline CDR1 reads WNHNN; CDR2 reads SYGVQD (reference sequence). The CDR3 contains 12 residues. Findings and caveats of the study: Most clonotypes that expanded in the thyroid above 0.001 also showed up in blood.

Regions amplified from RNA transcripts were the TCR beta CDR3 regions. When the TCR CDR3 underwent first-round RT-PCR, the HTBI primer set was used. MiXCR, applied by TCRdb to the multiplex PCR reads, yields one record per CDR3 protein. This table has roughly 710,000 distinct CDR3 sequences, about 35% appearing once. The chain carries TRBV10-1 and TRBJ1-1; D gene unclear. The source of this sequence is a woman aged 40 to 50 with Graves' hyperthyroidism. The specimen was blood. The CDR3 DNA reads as TGCGCCAGCAGCCACTCGAACACTGAAGTTTTCTTT. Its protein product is CASSHSNTEVFF.